This T cell receptor (beta chain) derives from a study of blood T cell repertoires in COVID-19. In its sample, this clone was seen once. Here immunoSEQ multiplex PCR was the method, and the copy in TCRdb shows in-frame clones only, minus some. The top ten hold about 0.7% of the sample, which has about 260,000 clones, over 75% seen once. The CDR3 is 16 amino acids. In germline, CDR1 is SGHNT, CDR2 YYREEE (reference sequence). The ends lost 3 bases at V and 7 bases at J; junction bases unmatched: 8. The chain combines TRBV5-4 with TRBJ2-1; 12 nucleotides line up with TRBD1. The TCR originated in a human donor in a cohort sampled during active COVID-19. The sample was peripheral blood. CDR3 coding DNA: TGTGCCAGCAGCTCCCGGGACAGGGGGCAACGTAATGAGCAGTTCTTC. Amino acids: CASSSRDRGQRNEQFF. The full variable domain, rest sourced from reference TRBV5-4 and TRBJ2-1, is ETGVTQSPTHLIKTRGQQVTLRCSSQSGHNTVSWYQQALGQGPQFIFQYYREEENGRGNFPPRFSGLQFPNYSSELNVNALELDDSALYLCASSSRDRGQRNEQFFGPGTRLTVL.